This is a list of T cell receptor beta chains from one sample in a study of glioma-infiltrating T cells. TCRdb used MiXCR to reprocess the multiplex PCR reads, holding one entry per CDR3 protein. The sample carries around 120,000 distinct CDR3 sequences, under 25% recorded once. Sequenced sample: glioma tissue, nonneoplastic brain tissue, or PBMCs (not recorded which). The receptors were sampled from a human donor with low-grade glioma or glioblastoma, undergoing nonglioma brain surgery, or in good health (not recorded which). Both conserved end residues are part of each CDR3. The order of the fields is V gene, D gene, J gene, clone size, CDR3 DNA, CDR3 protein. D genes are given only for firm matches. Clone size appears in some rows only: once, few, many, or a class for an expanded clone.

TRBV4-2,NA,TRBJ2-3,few,TGTGCCAGCAGCCAAGATAATCCCTCTCGCACAGATACGCAGTATTTT,CASSQDNPSRTDTQYF
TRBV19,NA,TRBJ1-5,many,TGTGCCAGTACCAGGGTGAGCTTTGGCAATCAGCCCCAGCATTTT,CASTRVSFGNQPQHF
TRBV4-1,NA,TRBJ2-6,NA,TGCGCCAGCAGCCAATCGATCGGGGACTCTGGGGCCAACGTCCTGACTTTC,CASSQSIGDSGANVLTF
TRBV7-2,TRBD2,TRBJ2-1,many,TGTGCCAGCAGCCGTACTAGCGGGGGTCGTAATGAGCAGTTCTTC,CASSRTSGGRNEQFF
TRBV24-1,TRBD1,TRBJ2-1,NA,TGTGCCACCAGTGGGCCGGGACAGGGGACCCACCCGGATGAGCAGTTCTTC,CATSGPGQGTHPDEQFF
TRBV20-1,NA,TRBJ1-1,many,TGCAGTGCTAGAGTCTCCAGCAAGGTCACTGAAGCTTTCTTT,CSARVSSKVTEAFF
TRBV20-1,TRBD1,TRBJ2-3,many,TGCAGTGCTTCCGAGCGGGGACAGGGAGATACGCAGTATTTT,CSASERGQGDTQYF
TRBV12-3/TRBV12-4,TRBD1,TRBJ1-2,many,TGTGCCAGCAGTCTCTTTGGGGCGACAGGGGACGGCTACACCTTC,CASSLFGATGDGYTF
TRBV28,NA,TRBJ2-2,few,TGTGCCAGCAGTCCGGGACACCGGACCCGAGGGGAGCTGTTTTTT,CASSPGHRTRGELFF
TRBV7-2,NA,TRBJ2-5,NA,TGTGCCAGCAGCCCCGCAGGGGCCAGAGTAGAGACCCAGTACTTC,CASSPAGARVETQYF
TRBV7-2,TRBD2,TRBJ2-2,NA,TGTGCCAGCAGCTTCTTTAGCGGGGGAAACACCGGGGAGCTGTTTTTT,CASSFFSGGNTGELFF
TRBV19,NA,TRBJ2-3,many,TGTGCCAGTAGTCTCTGGGATACGCAGTATTTT,CASSLWDTQYF
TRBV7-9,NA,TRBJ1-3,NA,TGTGCCAGCAGACCTACAAGAGGGGACACCATATATTTT,CASRPTRGDTIYF
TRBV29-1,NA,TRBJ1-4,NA,TGCAGCGTTAGGGATGAAAAACTGTTTTTT,CSVRDEKLFF
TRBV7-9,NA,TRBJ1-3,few,TGTGCCAGCAGCCGATCCGGGGGGGCGGCTGGAAACACCATATATTTT,CASSRSGGAAGNTIYF
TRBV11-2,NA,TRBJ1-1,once,TGTGCCAGCAGCTTTGATCCCCAGGCTAGTGAAGCTTTCTTT,CASSFDPQASEAFF
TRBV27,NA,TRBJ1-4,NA,TGTGCCAGAAGTTTTCGTTGGGGCGCGGGAGAAAAACTGTTTTTT,CARSFRWGAGEKLFF
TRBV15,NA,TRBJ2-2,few,TGTGCCACCAGCAACCCCGGGAAGCCCACCGGGGAGCTGTTTTTT,CATSNPGKPTGELFF
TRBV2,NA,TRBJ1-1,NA,TGTGCCAGCAGTGCGGAGGGAACGAACACTGAAGCTTTCTTT,CASSAEGTNTEAFF
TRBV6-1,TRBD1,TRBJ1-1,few,TGTGCCACCGAGAGGGGGCAGGCGAACACTGAAGCTTTCTTT,CATERGQANTEAFF
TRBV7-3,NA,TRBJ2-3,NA,TGTGCCAGCAGCTTAGCCCCTAGCGGGACAGGGGAGAACGCTACGCAGTATTTT,CASSLAPSGTGENATQYF
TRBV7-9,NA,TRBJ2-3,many,TGTGCCAGCAGCTTAAAAGGGGCTCCAGATACGCAGTATTTT,CASSLKGAPDTQYF